This T cell receptor beta chain was obtained from a study of Ad26.COV2.S vaccination and SARS-CoV-2 variants. About the study: Once or twice, 56 days apart, Ad26.COV2.S was delivered intramuscularly. Study results and limitations: Total responses of T cells may have been underestimated by the analyses of TCR breadth and depth.

On this clone itself: Its antigen is unidentified.

Sequencing was performed with immunoSEQ multiplex PCR; in TCRdb, only in-frame clones are kept and a portion is missing. The sample carries around 300,000 clones, roughly 90% recorded once. The CDR3 totals 14 residues. The germline gives CDR1 SGHTA, CDR2 FQGNSA. Trimming stripped 5 bases from V and 6 bases from J, with 14 bases between. The sample's treatment: 15 to 20 received Ad26.COV2.S at low or high dose, single or two shots; several received placebo; per-sample allocation not given. Sampling happened 63 days after the first vaccine or placebo injection. The receptor comes from a person aged 18-60 years who received the Ad26.COV2.S COVID-19 vaccine or a placebo. The source material was peripheral blood, sampled in a trial of Ad26.COV2.S vaccine versus placebo. The chain uses TRBV7-2 and TRBJ1-5, with D maybe TRBD1 (6 bases). Here the CDR3 reads CASSPGAGSQPQHF. CDR3 coding DNA: TGTGCCAGCAGCCCGGGGGCCGGCAGTCAGCCCCAGCATTTT.